These T cell receptor beta chains were read from a single sample in a study of OX40 agonist ivuxolimab in advanced cancers. TCRdb's copy holds only in-frame clones and misses some; the assay was immunoSEQ multiplex PCR. The data hold approximately 98,000 clones, with around 80% observed a single time. This specimen was CD4+ or CD8+ T cells sorted from blood, taken in a trial of the OX40 agonist ivuxolimab. The receptors come from an adult with an advanced solid tumor such as melanoma, head and neck, liver or kidney cancer. The CDR3 runs from the conserved cysteine through the conserved F or W. A D gene is named only where the DNA matches it firmly. Clone size is stated in some rows and not others, as once, few, many or a class when expanded.

v_call: TRBV4-2; d_call: .; j_call: TRBJ1-1; clone_size: .; cdr3_aa: CASSRRIMNTEAFF; cdr3_nt: TGTGCCAGCAGCCGACGGATCATGAACACTGAAGCTTTCTTT
v_call: TRBV5-6; d_call: TRBD2; j_call: TRBJ2-5; clone_size: .; cdr3_aa: CASSYLAGVQETQYF; cdr3_nt: TGTGCCAGCAGCTATCTAGCGGGGGTCCAAGAGACCCAGTACTTC
v_call: TRBV21-1; d_call: .; j_call: TRBJ1-2; clone_size: .; cdr3_aa: CASSTRTGDRYGYTF; cdr3_nt: TGTGCCAGCAGCACTAGGACAGGGGATCGCTATGGCTACACCTTC
v_call: TRBV29-1; d_call: TRBD1; j_call: TRBJ1-6; clone_size: .; cdr3_aa: CSVGDRGNSPLHF; cdr3_nt: TGCAGCGTTGGGGACAGGGGTAATTCACCCCTCCACTTT
v_call: TRBV11-1; d_call: .; j_call: TRBJ1-2; clone_size: .; cdr3_aa: CATSGGSRGYTF; cdr3_nt: TGTGCCACGTCCGGGGGCTCGAGAGGCTACACCTTC
v_call: TRBV5-1; d_call: TRBD2; j_call: TRBJ2-2; clone_size: .; cdr3_aa: CASSLASGSTGELFF; cdr3_nt: TGCGCCAGCAGCCTAGCTAGCGGTAGCACCGGGGAGCTGTTTTTT
v_call: TRBV7-3; d_call: TRBD1; j_call: TRBJ2-3; clone_size: .; cdr3_aa: CASSAYPGQGTDTQYF; cdr3_nt: TGTGCCAGCAGCGCCTACCCGGGACAGGGGACAGATACGCAGTATTTT
v_call: TRBV12-5; d_call: .; j_call: TRBJ2-1; clone_size: .; cdr3_aa: CASERGKQFF; cdr3_nt: TGTGCTAGTGAACGGGGTAAGCAGTTCTTC
v_call: TRBV6-4; d_call: .; j_call: TRBJ2-1; clone_size: .; cdr3_aa: CASSDTNRRVYNEQFF; cdr3_nt: TGTGCCAGCAGTGACACCAATCGCCGGGTCTACAATGAGCAGTTCTTC
v_call: TRBV13; d_call: TRBD2; j_call: TRBJ2-3; clone_size: .; cdr3_aa: CASSFSTSGTDTQYF; cdr3_nt: TGTGCCAGCAGCTTCTCCACTAGCGGCACAGATACGCAGTATTTT
v_call: TRBV5-1; d_call: TRBD1; j_call: TRBJ2-7; clone_size: .; cdr3_aa: CASRIGTGIDEQYF; cdr3_nt: TGCGCCAGCAGAATCGGGACAGGGATTGACGAGCAGTACTTC
v_call: TRBV7-9; d_call: TRBD2; j_call: TRBJ2-7; clone_size: .; cdr3_aa: CAVASGILTYEQYF; cdr3_nt: TGCGCCGTTGCTAGCGGGATCCTCACCTACGAGCAGTACTTC
v_call: TRBV5-1; d_call: TRBD1; j_call: TRBJ1-2; clone_size: .; cdr3_aa: CASSTGTGKVDGYGYTF; cdr3_nt: TGCGCCAGCAGCACTGGGACAGGGAAGGTGGATGGCTATGGCTACACCTTC
v_call: TRBV5-4; d_call: .; j_call: TRBJ2-1; clone_size: .; cdr3_aa: CASSPNPNEQFF; cdr3_nt: TGTGCCAGCAGCCCGAACCCAAATGAGCAGTTCTTC
v_call: TRBV5-1; d_call: TRBD2; j_call: TRBJ2-1; clone_size: .; cdr3_aa: CASSLDGTRTDEQFF; cdr3_nt: TGCGCCAGCAGCTTGGACGGGACTAGGACCGATGAGCAGTTCTTC
v_call: TRBV5-1; d_call: TRBD1; j_call: TRBJ2-2; clone_size: few; cdr3_aa: CASSLDGQGDTGELFF; cdr3_nt: TGCGCCAGCAGCTTGGATGGGCAGGGGGACACCGGGGAGCTGTTTTTT
v_call: TRBV6-1; d_call: TRBD1; j_call: TRBJ1-1; clone_size: .; cdr3_aa: CASSVNGQGVYRTEAFF; cdr3_nt: TGTGCCAGCAGTGTAAATGGACAGGGGGTCTATCGCACTGAAGCTTTCTTT
v_call: TRBV19; d_call: TRBD2; j_call: TRBJ2-1; clone_size: .; cdr3_aa: CASSKGLAGGRVNNEQFF; cdr3_nt: TGTGCCAGTAGTAAGGGACTAGCGGGGGGGCGGGTTAACAATGAGCAGTTCTTC
v_call: TRBV19; d_call: .; j_call: TRBJ2-1; clone_size: .; cdr3_aa: CASSYRDVGYNEQFF; cdr3_nt: TGTGCCAGTAGCTACAGGGATGTCGGCTACAATGAGCAGTTCTTC
v_call: TRBV25-1; d_call: .; j_call: TRBJ2-6; clone_size: .; cdr3_aa: CASSEFSGANVLTF; cdr3_nt: TGTGCCAGCAGTGAGTTCTCTGGGGCCAACGTCCTGACTTTC
v_call: TRBV6-5; d_call: .; j_call: TRBJ1-4; clone_size: .; cdr3_aa: CASSYSRGAREKLFF; cdr3_nt: TGTGCCAGCAGTTACTCCCGGGGGGCGCGAGAAAAACTGTTTTTT
v_call: TRBV19; d_call: .; j_call: TRBJ2-3; clone_size: .; cdr3_aa: CASSIGGTETSTDTQYF; cdr3_nt: TGTGCCAGTAGTATAGGAGGGACGGAAACTAGCACAGATACGCAGTATTTT
v_call: TRBV27; d_call: .; j_call: TRBJ2-7; clone_size: .; cdr3_aa: CASSPDPPFTEQYF; cdr3_nt: TGTGCCAGCAGCCCGGACCCTCCTTTCACCGAGCAGTACTTC
v_call: TRBV5-4; d_call: .; j_call: TRBJ1-3; clone_size: .; cdr3_aa: CASSPDVHSGNTIYF; cdr3_nt: TGTGCCAGCAGCCCGGACGTTCACTCTGGAAACACCATATATTTT
v_call: TRBV5-4; d_call: .; j_call: TRBJ2-1; clone_size: few; cdr3_aa: CASSLPEGSSYNEQFF; cdr3_nt: TGTGCCAGCAGCTTGCCCGAAGGAAGCTCCTACAATGAGCAGTTCTTC
v_call: TRBV2; d_call: TRBD2; j_call: TRBJ2-1; clone_size: .; cdr3_aa: CASSTGLAGGFEQFF; cdr3_nt: TGTGCCAGCAGTACTGGACTAGCGGGAGGATTTGAGCAGTTCTTC
v_call: TRBV19; d_call: .; j_call: TRBJ2-6; clone_size: .; cdr3_aa: CASSIAGAGANVLTF; cdr3_nt: TGTGCCAGTAGTATAGCAGGGGCTGGGGCCAACGTCCTGACTTTC
v_call: TRBV6-6; d_call: .; j_call: TRBJ1-2; clone_size: .; cdr3_aa: CASSYPGAYGYTF; cdr3_nt: TGTGCCAGCAGTTACCCAGGGGCGTATGGCTACACCTTC
v_call: TRBV7-9; d_call: TRBD1; j_call: TRBJ1-1; clone_size: .; cdr3_aa: CASSRDRGTLNTEAFF; cdr3_nt: TGTGCCAGCAGTAGGGACAGGGGGACCTTGAACACTGAAGCTTTCTTT
v_call: TRBV7-3; d_call: TRBD1; j_call: TRBJ1-2; clone_size: .; cdr3_aa: CASSPTGDYGYTF; cdr3_nt: TGTGCCAGCAGCCCCACAGGGGACTATGGCTACACCTTC
v_call: TRBV15; d_call: TRBD2; j_call: TRBJ2-4; clone_size: .; cdr3_aa: CATRPGGGGGENIQYF; cdr3_nt: TGTGCCACCAGGCCCGGGGGGGGAGGAGGGGAAAACATTCAGTACTTC
v_call: TRBV19; d_call: TRBD1; j_call: TRBJ2-7; clone_size: .; cdr3_aa: CASSIGRLGTVHEQYF; cdr3_nt: TGTGCCAGTAGTATAGGGCGGTTGGGGACAGTCCACGAGCAGTACTTC
v_call: TRBV29-1; d_call: TRBD1; j_call: TRBJ1-1; clone_size: .; cdr3_aa: CSSTGGNTEAFF; cdr3_nt: TGCAGCAGTACAGGGGGCAACACTGAAGCTTTCTTT
v_call: TRBV19; d_call: .; j_call: TRBJ1-4; clone_size: .; cdr3_aa: CASSIGDGNEKLFF; cdr3_nt: TGTGCCAGTAGTATCGGGGACGGCAATGAAAAACTGTTTTTT
v_call: TRBV5-6; d_call: TRBD1; j_call: TRBJ1-1; clone_size: .; cdr3_aa: CASSFPQGDPNTEAFF; cdr3_nt: TGTGCCAGCAGCTTCCCACAGGGGGACCCCAACACTGAAGCTTTCTTT
v_call: TRBV14; d_call: .; j_call: TRBJ2-5; clone_size: .; cdr3_aa: CASSQGPQTQYF; cdr3_nt: TGTGCCAGCAGCCAAGGACCCCAGACCCAGTACTTC
v_call: TRBV10-3; d_call: TRBD1; j_call: TRBJ2-7; clone_size: once; cdr3_aa: CAIRPGQAYEQYF; cdr3_nt: TGTGCCATCAGGCCGGGACAGGCCTACGAGCAGTACTTC
v_call: TRBV6-5; d_call: .; j_call: TRBJ1-2; clone_size: once; cdr3_aa: CASSYSGPAGYTF; cdr3_nt: TGTGCCAGCAGTTATTCTGGGCCCGCTGGCTACACCTTC
v_call: TRBV6-1; d_call: TRBD2; j_call: TRBJ2-7; clone_size: once; cdr3_aa: CASSPAGDPSYEQYF; cdr3_nt: TGTGCCAGCAGCCCCGCGGGGGACCCGTCCTACGAGCAGTACTTC
v_call: TRBV4-2; d_call: TRBD2; j_call: TRBJ2-3; clone_size: .; cdr3_aa: CASSQYAGGDTTDTQYF; cdr3_nt: TGTGCCAGCAGCCAATATGCGGGGGGAGATACCACAGATACGCAGTATTTT
v_call: TRBV27; d_call: .; j_call: TRBJ2-2; clone_size: .; cdr3_aa: CASTTGGELFF; cdr3_nt: TGTGCCAGCACTACAGGCGGGGAGCTGTTTTTT
v_call: TRBV5-1; d_call: TRBD2; j_call: TRBJ2-5; clone_size: once; cdr3_aa: CASSSATSGGIRETQYF; cdr3_nt: TGCGCCAGCAGCTCAGCCACTAGCGGGGGGATTCGGGAGACCCAGTACTTC
v_call: TRBV5-1; d_call: .; j_call: TRBJ2-1; clone_size: .; cdr3_aa: CASSLAAGPGEQFF; cdr3_nt: TGCGCCAGCAGCTTGGCGGCGGGACCTGGTGAGCAGTTCTTC
v_call: TRBV18; d_call: .; j_call: TRBJ2-7; clone_size: .; cdr3_aa: CASSPIIDSTYEQYF; cdr3_nt: TGTGCCAGCTCACCAATCATAGACAGCACCTACGAGCAGTACTTC
v_call: TRBV14; d_call: .; j_call: TRBJ1-3; clone_size: .; cdr3_aa: CASSQQTERNTIYF; cdr3_nt: TGTGCCAGCAGCCAACAAACAGAAAGAAACACCATATATTTT
v_call: TRBV6-5; d_call: TRBD1; j_call: TRBJ2-7; clone_size: .; cdr3_aa: CASTNRGASEQYF; cdr3_nt: TGTGCCAGCACTAACAGGGGGGCCTCCGAGCAGTACTTC
v_call: TRBV7-2; d_call: TRBD2; j_call: TRBJ2-3; clone_size: many; cdr3_aa: CASSLTAGGEADTQYF; cdr3_nt: TGTGCCAGCAGCTTAACAGCGGGGGGAGAGGCAGATACGCAGTATTTT